This T cell receptor beta chain came from a study of CD8+ T cells in alopecia areata. Study-wide results and caveats: Resident alphabeta T cells of normal skin are also sequenced in scalp samples. Mouse data revealed clearer TCR sharing than patient data did, a gap possibly tied to HLA. Clonality in lesional scalp, especially alopecia totalis/universalis, exceeded that of normal scalp.

Investigators sorted PBMCs to obtain both CD4+ and CD8+ T cells. In regard to this clone: What it binds is unknown.

TCR sequencing used cDNA made by reverse transcription of extracted RNA. The data were produced by immunoSEQ multiplex PCR, yet TCRdb's version contains in-frame clones alone and is incomplete. Of 140,000 to 150,000 clones in the sample, around 62% were seen once. The TCR originated in a human donor in good health. Sequencing was carried out using CD8+ T cells sorted from blood.

Written as DNA, the CDR3 is TGTGCCAGCAGTGGGGGTAGCGGGACCTACAATGAGCAGTTCTTC. It specifies CASSGGSGTYNEQFF. The chain employs TRBV2 and TRBJ2-1, with 8 bases matching TRBD2. CDR1 is SNHLY, CDR2 FYNNEI, per germline. The CDR3 is 15 amino acids. The V gene end was trimmed by 4 bases and the J gene end by 2 bases; junction bases not matched to a gene: 4.